This T cell receptor beta chain was documented in a study of cytomegalovirus exposure and HLA in healthy donors. Turning to the study itself: Tens of millions of unique TCR sequences came from HLA-typed donors in an early release. Study-level findings and limits: Researchers reported in a later analysis that common viral pathogens appeared linked to several top clusters.

The PCR used 60 Vbeta and 13 Jbeta primers. The repertoire was sequenced with immunoSEQ multiplex PCR; TCRdb's copy has only in-frame clones and lacks some. The repertoire holds some 77,000 clones, with around 77% as singletons. As regards this clone: The antigen remains undetermined.

The CDR3 is made up of 13 amino acids. Deletions cut 3 bases from V and 4 bases from J, with 12 bases between. CDR1 and CDR2 from the germline V gene are GTSNPN and SVGIG (reference sequence). Specimen: PBMCs. The chain links TRBV30 to TRBJ1-2; D is ambiguous. The TCR sequence derives from a woman in her thirties or forties in good health and CMV-seropositive. The CDR3 sequence is CAWRPSGPYGYTF. CDR3 sequence (DNA): TGTGCCTGGAGGCCAAGCGGGCCCTATGGCTACACCTTC.